These 20 T cell receptor beta chains were sequenced from one sample in a study of blood T cells in healthy people across ages. Through a sample-barcoded 5' primer and a J-beta primer mix, a second PCR was run for about 7 to 12 cycles. Using its own MiXCR run on the 5' RACE reads, TCRdb lists one record per CDR3 protein. Among 700,000 or so distinct CDR3 sequences listed, 22% were seen once. Material: blood. The source is an older man in good health.

CDR3 in DNA: TGCAGTGTTTTCAGGGACACCCAAGAGACCCAGTACTTC. Translated, it gives CSVFRDTQETQYF. The rearrangement uses TRBV20-1 and TRBJ2-5; maybe TRBD1 (6 bases). The CDR3 is 13 amino acids. V lost 7 bases to trimming and J lost 1 base, with 13 bases between them. Germline-derived CDR1 and CDR2 are DFQATT and SNEGSKA (reference sequence).

The rearrangement joins TRBV7-2 to TRBJ2-1; TRBD2 agrees at 10 bases. The CDR3 length is 15 residues. J lost 10 bases, V lost 0 bases, and 6 bases had no gene match. Looked up from germline, CDR1 is SGHTA and CDR2 is FQGNSA. CDR3: CASSLAELAGVEQFF. The DNA of the CDR3 is TGTGCCAGCAGCTTAGCGGAGCTAGCGGGAGTCGAGCAGTTCTTC.

The V and J genes are TRBV7-8 and TRBJ2-4; TRBD1 agrees at 7 bases. Looked up from germline, CDR1 is SGHVS and CDR2 is FQNEAQ. Trimming removed 4 bases from V and 7 bases from J; junction bases left unmatched: 4. This CDR3 is 13 amino acids long. This chain's CDR3 is CASSSVQGNIQYF. For the CDR3, the DNA is TGTGCCAGCAGCTCCGTACAGGGGAACATTCAGTACTTC.

The rearrangement links TRBV28 to TRBJ2-7; D is possibly TRBD2 (5 bases). CDR1 and CDR2 from the germline V gene are MDHEN and SYDVKM. Trimming stripped 5 bases from V and 6 bases from J, with 11 bases between. This CDR3 contains 12 residues. CDR3 protein: CASSLTRREQYF. In DNA, the CDR3 is TGTGCCAGCAGTCTAACTAGGCGCGAGCAGTACTTC.

The genes are TRBV29-1 and TRBJ1-1; D gene unclear. Trimming left V 4 bases short and J 1 base short, with 10 bases between. CDR1 is SQVTM and CDR2 is ANQGSEA in the germline V gene. This CDR3 contains 13 residues. Here the CDR3 reads CSVVGGPNTEAFF. Written as DNA, the CDR3 is TGCAGCGTTGTCGGAGGCCCGAACACTGAAGCTTTCTTT.

The rearrangement joins TRBV12-3 or TRBV12-4 to TRBJ2-4, with 10 bases fitting TRBD2. Unmatched junction bases numbered 3, after V lost 3 bases and J lost 1 base. This CDR3 is built from 16 residues. As DNA, the CDR3 is TGTGCCAGCAGTTTTCCGGGACTAGCGGCCAAAAACATTCAGTACTTC. This gives the protein CASSFPGLAAKNIQYF.

This clonotype came up once. The chain joins TRBV6-1 to TRBJ2-5; no clear D gene. The J call may be in error: the DNA end matches TRBJ2-7 better. Germline CDR1 MNHNS, CDR2 SASEGT. CDR3 size: 14 residues. CDR3 protein: CASSEEVESYEQYF. The CDR3 bases are TGTGCCAGCAGTGAAGAAGTCGAATCCTACGAGCAGTACTTC.

The chain is built from TRBV5-1 and TRBJ1-1, with D hard to call. Trimming pared 3 bases from V and 0 bases from J, leaving 6 bases between. The CDR3 spans 13 residues. The germline V gene encodes CDR1 SGHRS and CDR2 YFSETQ. The CDR3: CASSSDLNTEAFF. CDR3 nucleotides: TGCGCCAGCAGCTCGGATCTGAACACTGAAGCTTTCTTT.

The rearrangement joins TRBV24-1 to TRBJ1-2, with a tentative D call TRBD1 (6 bases). V dropped 7 bases and J dropped 8 bases, with 25 bases sitting between them. The germline CDR1 and CDR2 sequences are KGHDR and SFDVKD. This CDR3 comprises 16 residues. The CDR3 loop is CATRAWDIQSPGGYTF. DNA for the CDR3: TGTGCCACCAGGGCTTGGGACATACAATCACCGGGGGGCTACACCTTC.

This rearrangement joins TRBV12-3 or TRBV12-4 to TRBJ1-2; TRBD1 is a possible D gene (5 bases). The CDR3 runs 13 residues. Trimming took off 4 bases at V and 8 bases at J, with 14 bases between the two ends. The CDR3 bases are TGTGCCAGCAGTTCCAGGGCCGGCCGGGGCTACACCTTC. Amino acids: CASSSRAGRGYTF.

The chain links TRBV20-1 to TRBJ2-1; 9 bases align to TRBD1. V was pared by 6 bases and J by 2 bases, with 8 bases of the junction left unmatched. The CDR3 spans 15 residues. Germline V gene lookup returns CDR1 DFQATT and CDR2 SNEGSKA (reference sequence). The CDR3 DNA is TGCAGTGCCCCCGGGACAGGGAGTCCCTACAATGAGCAGTTCTTC. The encoded protein is CSAPGTGSPYNEQFF.

The sample holds many counts of this clonotype. The J gene is TRBJ2-5, the V gene TRBV7-8, with 10 bases fitting TRBD2. With 5 bases clipped from V and 1 base from J, the junction kept 4 bases outside the gene matches. Germline V gives CDR1 SGHVS, CDR2 FQNEAQ. CDR3 size: 15 residues. CDR3 DNA sequence: TGTGCCAGCAGCATAGGACTAGCGGTCCAAGAGACCCAGTACTTC. It codes for CASSIGLAVQETQYF.

The chain uses TRBV27 and TRBJ2-2; perhaps TRBD1 as D (5 bases). The CDR3 length is 15 residues. The V end lost 4 bases, the J end lost 3 bases, and 12 bases lay between the germline ends. Germline V gene lookup returns CDR1 MNHEY and CDR2 SMNVEV (reference sequence). The chain's CDR3 is CASSSRERDTGELFF. CDR3 bases: TGTGCCAGCAGTTCCAGGGAAAGGGACACCGGGGAGCTGTTTTTT.

The chain is built from TRBV5-1 and TRBJ1-3; possible D gene TRBD1, 5 bases. The CDR3 extends over 14 amino acids. The V gene lost 3 bases and the J gene lost 4 bases, with 11 bases spanning the gap. Germline loops: CDR1 SGHRS, CDR2 YFSETQ. CDR3 coding DNA: TGCGCCAGCAGCTCTCAGGGTCCGGGAAACACCATATATTTT. Its protein product is CASSSQGPGNTIYF.

The gene calls are TRBV29-1 and TRBJ2-5; 7 bases are a match to TRBD1. The J call may be faulty, since TRBJ2-7 better matches the DNA end. Germline CDR1 is SQVTM and CDR2 is ANQGSEA. The CDR3 is 12 residues long. CDR3 loop: CSVEATGVEQYF. CDR3 nucleotides: TGCAGCGTTGAGGCTACAGGGGTCGAGCAGTACTTC.

The sample holds a few counts of this clonotype. The chain joins TRBV20-1 to TRBJ1-2; 10 bases are a match to TRBD1. The germline CDR1 and CDR2 sequences are DFQATT and SNEGSKA (reference sequence). This CDR3 comprises 15 residues. The junction had 4 bases not matched to a gene; V was cut back by 1 base and J by 2 bases. Here the CDR3 reads CSARVGGQGNYGYTF. CDR3 sequence (DNA): TGCAGTGCTAGAGTTGGGGGACAGGGGAACTATGGCTACACCTTC.

This clonotype was counted between two and nine times. The chain has TRBV6-5 and TRBJ1-2; D might be TRBD1 (5 bases). Germline CDR1 MNHEY, CDR2 SVGAGI. Trimming left V 2 bases short and J 4 bases short, with 8 bases between. The CDR3 loop spans 13 amino acids. The CDR3 here is CASSYKGIYGYTF. In DNA form, the CDR3 reads TGTGCCAGCAGTTACAAGGGGATCTATGGCTACACCTTC.

This clonotype was seen only a few times. V usage is TRBV5-6 and J usage is TRBJ1-1; no clear D. Looked up from germline, CDR1 is SGHDT and CDR2 is YYEEEE. The CDR3 is made up of 14 amino acids. Deletions cut 4 bases from V and 2 bases from J, with 12 bases between. DNA for the CDR3: TGTGCCAGCAGCCCTTCTTGGGGAAACACTGAAGCTTTCTTT. Translated: CASSPSWGNTEAFF.

The V and J genes are TRBV7-8 and TRBJ2-1; TRBD1 matches at 7 bases. With 5 bases clipped from V and 4 bases from J, the junction kept 5 bases outside the gene matches. Germline-derived CDR1 and CDR2 are SGHVS and FQNEAQ. CDR3 length: 14 amino acids. CDR3 nucleotides: TGTGCCAGCAGCGCGACAGGGTTTTACAATGAGCAGTTCTTC. Its protein product is CASSATGFYNEQFF.

This clonotype was found once. The chain is built from TRBV24-1 and TRBJ1-2; 7 positions match TRBD1. Per the germline V gene, CDR1 is KGHDR and CDR2 is SFDVKD. The V gene end was trimmed by 3 bases and the J gene end by 5 bases; junction bases not matched to a gene: 11. This CDR3 has 16 amino acids. The CDR3 DNA reads as TGTGCCACCAGTGATCCCGGACAGGAGGAGGGGTATGGCTACACCTTC. It yields the protein CATSDPGQEEGYGYTF.